The sequence of this T cell receptor beta chain was determined in a study of tumor and adjacent non-tumor tissue in lung cancer. A modified ARM-PCR protocol with three rounds of nested PCR amplified TCRbeta. TCRdb analysed the multiplex PCR reads with MiXCR anew, one entry per CDR3 protein. In the table there are around 120,000 distinct CDR3 sequences, 66% of which are singletons. The template was RNA from unsorted bulk tissue. Germline V lookup: CDR1 SGHKS, CDR2 YYEKEE (reference sequence). This CDR3 has 14 amino acids. V lost 4 bases and J lost 12, with 20 bases in between. On this clonotype: This may stem from a read error, because a much larger clone lies one nucleotide away.

The source of this sequence is a man aged 25 to 40 with non-small cell lung cancer. The sequenced sample was lung tumor tissue. The rearrangement joins TRBV5-5 to TRBJ2-1; D may match TRBD1 or TRBD2 (5 bases each). Here the CDR3 DNA reads TGTGCCAGCAGCCGACGGGACCCCAAACACGGGCAGTTCTTC. This gives the protein CASSRRDPKHGQFF.